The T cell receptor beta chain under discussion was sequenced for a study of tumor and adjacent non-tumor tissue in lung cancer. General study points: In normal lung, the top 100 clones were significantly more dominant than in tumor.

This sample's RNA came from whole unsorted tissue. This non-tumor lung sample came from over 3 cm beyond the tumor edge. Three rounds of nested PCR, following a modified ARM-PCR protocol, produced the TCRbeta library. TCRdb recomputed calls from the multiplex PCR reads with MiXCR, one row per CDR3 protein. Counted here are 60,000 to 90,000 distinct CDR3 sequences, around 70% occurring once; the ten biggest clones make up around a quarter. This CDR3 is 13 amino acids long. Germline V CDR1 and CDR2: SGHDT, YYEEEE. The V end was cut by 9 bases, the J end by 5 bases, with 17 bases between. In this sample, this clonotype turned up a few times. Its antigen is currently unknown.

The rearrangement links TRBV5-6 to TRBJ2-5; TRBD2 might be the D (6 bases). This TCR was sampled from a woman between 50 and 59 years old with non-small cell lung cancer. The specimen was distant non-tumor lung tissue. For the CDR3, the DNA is TGTGCCAACAGTGTAGGGACTTCGGAGACCCAGTACTTC. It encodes CANSVGTSETQYF. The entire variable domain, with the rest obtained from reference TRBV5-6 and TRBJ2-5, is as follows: DAGVTQSPTHLIKTRGQQVTLRCSPKSGHDTVSWYQQALGQGPQFIFQYYEEEERQRGNFPDRFSGHQFPNYSSELNVNALLLGDSALYLCANSVGTSETQYFGPGTRLLVL.